The 2 T cell receptor beta chains given below trace back to one sample, sequenced in a study of blood T cell repertoires in COVID-19. This table comes from immunoSEQ multiplex PCR, and its TCRdb copy is limited to in-frame clones, with some not included. The table has around 20,000 clones, 70% to 90% seen once. Material for sequencing was PBMCs or T cells enriched from blood (not recorded which). These TCRs come from a young woman who had recovered from COVID-19.

Comment on this clone: This CDR3 is also generated by other DNA sequences in the sample. V usage is TRBV7-3 and J usage is TRBJ2-7, with TRBD2 identical over 10 bases. Germline CDR1 reads SGHTA; CDR2 reads FQGTGA. The CDR3 covers 15 residues. The V gene end was trimmed by 5 bases and the J gene end by 7 bases; junction bases not matched to a gene: 11. DNA for the CDR3: TGTGCCAGCAGCCCCGGGACTAGCGATTACTATGAGCAGTACTTC. It specifies CASSPGTSDYYEQYF.

The chain is built from TRBV29-1 and TRBJ2-5, with 8 bases that match TRBD1. The CDR3 is 17 amino acids. The V and J ends lost 8 bases and 0 bases, in that order; junction bases with no gene match: 17. The V gene's germline CDR1 is SQVTM and CDR2 ANQGSEA. CDR3 sequence: CSHTKVEQGEYQETQYF. The CDR3 DNA reads as TGCAGCCACACCAAGGTGGAACAGGGGGAGTACCAAGAGACCCAGTACTTC.